Listed below are T cell receptor beta chains from one sample, sequenced in a study of beta chain features in type 1 diabetes. Profiled with immunoSEQ multiplex PCR; TCRdb holds only in-frame clones, not every one. The data show about 190,000 clones, about 7.8% seen once. Sequenced material: central memory CD4+ T cells from blood. The receptors were sampled from a woman in her thirties or forties with type 1 diabetes. Each CDR3 is given with its conserved first and last residue. D genes are given only for firm matches. Size is stated for part of the rows, as once, few or many counts, or as a class when the clone is expanded.

j_call	clone_size	v_call	d_call	cdr3_aa	cdr3_nt
TRBJ1-1	-	TRBV6-5	TRBD1	CASSPRGRGTEAFF	TGTGCCAGCAGTCCCAGGGGGCGCGGGACTGAAGCTTTCTTT
TRBJ1-1	-	TRBV7-3	-	CASSSNPRDTEAFF	TGTGCCAGCAGCTCCAACCCTCGGGACACTGAAGCTTTCTTT
TRBJ2-4	few	TRBV7-9	TRBD1	CASSLSRTGWNIQYF	TGTGCCAGCAGCTTATCCCGGACAGGGTGGAACATTCAGTACTTC
TRBJ2-3	many	TRBV7-2	-	CASSVQGGSTDTQYF	TGTGCCAGCAGCGTACAGGGCGGCAGCACAGATACGCAGTATTTT
TRBJ2-1	few	TRBV6-1	TRBD2	CASSEGRTSLQFF	TGTGCCAGCAGTGAAGGCAGGACTAGCCTGCAGTTCTTC
TRBJ1-4	few	TRBV30	-	CACTGTQGEKLFF	TGTGCCTGCACCGGGACCCAGGGGGAAAAACTGTTTTTT
TRBJ2-3	few	TRBV9	-	CASSVLGEATDTQYF	TGTGCCAGCAGCGTATTGGGGGAGGCCACAGATACGCAGTATTTT
TRBJ2-7	-	TRBV6-5	-	CASSRQEPMGEQYF	TGTGCCAGCAGTCGACAGGAACCGATGGGCGAGCAGTACTTC
TRBJ2-5	few	TRBV15	TRBD2	CATSSIGGAAQETQYF	TGTGCCACCAGCAGCATCGGGGGGGCTGCCCAAGAGACCCAGTACTTC
TRBJ1-1	few	TRBV5-6	-	CASSHLTQEEEAFF	TGTGCCAGCAGCCACCTGACGCAAGAGGAGGAAGCTTTCTTT
TRBJ1-1	few	TRBV4-3	TRBD1	CASSLGDRGGTEAFF	TGCGCCAGCAGCCTTGGGGACAGGGGAGGCACTGAAGCTTTCTTT
TRBJ2-1	-	TRBV29-1	-	CSVEGASGGGNEQFF	TGCAGCGTTGAAGGGGCTAGCGGAGGGGGGAATGAGCAGTTCTTC
TRBJ1-1	-	TRBV7-9	TRBD1	CASSGTAAAEAFF	TGTGCCAGCAGCGGGACAGCAGCCGCTGAAGCTTTCTTT
TRBJ2-6	few	TRBV30	-	CAWSWTDYSGANVLTF	TGTGCCTGGAGCTGGACCGACTACTCTGGGGCCAACGTCCTGACTTTC
TRBJ2-1	-	TRBV5-1	-	CASSGRRQENNEQFF	TGCGCCAGCAGCGGCCGCCGACAGGAAAACAATGAGCAGTTCTTC
TRBJ2-3	many	TRBV7-8	-	CASTNTDTQYF	TGTGCCAGCACAAACACAGATACGCAGTATTTT
TRBJ2-3	few	TRBV11-3	-	CASSLGGRTDTQYF	TGTGCCAGCAGCCTAGGGGGGAGGACAGATACGCAGTATTTT
TRBJ1-1	few	TRBV7-9	-	CASSLETRQGKHTEAFF	TGTGCCAGCAGCTTAGAAACTAGGCAGGGGAAACACACTGAAGCTTTCTTT
TRBJ2-7	few	TRBV6-1	TRBD2	CASSGGITSGSRKDEQYF	TGTGCCAGCAGTGGCGGGATAACTAGCGGGAGTAGGAAGGACGAGCAGTACTTC
TRBJ1-2	-	TRBV7-2	-	CASSLPGDYGYTF	TGTGCCAGCAGCTTGCCCGGGGATTATGGCTACACCTTC
TRBJ2-3	-	TRBV15	-	CATSSRAGADTQYF	TGTGCCACCAGCAGCAGGGCAGGGGCAGATACGCAGTATTTT
TRBJ1-1	-	TRBV7-3	TRBD1	CASRWGQADTEAFF	TGTGCCAGCAGGTGGGGACAGGCCGACACTGAAGCTTTCTTT
TRBJ2-1	-	TRBV6-5	TRBD2	CASKRGTSGNNEQFF	TGTGCCAGCAAAAGGGGTACTAGCGGGAACAATGAGCAGTTCTTC
TRBJ1-6	few	TRBV7-9	-	CASSLKGDLSPLHF	TGTGCCAGCAGCTTAAAAGGGGATCTTTCACCCCTCCACTTT
TRBJ1-5	few	TRBV7-9	-	CASSLDSSNQPQHF	TGTGCCAGCAGCTTAGACAGTAGCAATCAGCCCCAGCATTTT
TRBJ1-1	-	TRBV28	-	CASSFFGNTEAFF	TGTGCCAGCAGTTTCTTCGGGAACACTGAAGCTTTCTTT
TRBJ1-1	-	TRBV7-9	-	CASSLDGSAYPIAEAFF	TGTGCCAGCAGCTTAGACGGCAGCGCCTACCCCATCGCTGAAGCTTTCTTT
TRBJ2-3	-	TRBV30	-	CAWSATDTQYF	TGTGCCTGGAGTGCAACAGATACGCAGTATTTT
TRBJ2-6	-	TRBV6-5	-	CASSYHSPSGANVLTF	TGTGCCAGCAGTTACCACAGTCCCTCTGGGGCCAACGTCCTGACTTTC
TRBJ1-4	few	TRBV28	-	CASSFLQGNEKLFF	TGTGCCAGCAGTTTTCTCCAGGGGAATGAAAAACTGTTTTTT
TRBJ2-7	many	TRBV7-3	-	CASSSRTGPYEQYF	TGTGCCAGCAGCTCGCGGACTGGCCCCTACGAGCAGTACTTC
TRBJ1-5	-	TRBV5-5	TRBD1	CASSLEGGYQPQHF	TGTGCCAGCAGCTTGGAAGGGGGCTATCAGCCCCAGCATTTT
TRBJ2-3	-	TRBV30	TRBD2	CAWSGGGTDTQYF	TGTGCCTGGAGCGGGGGAGGGACAGATACGCAGTATTTT
TRBJ2-1	-	TRBV9	TRBD2	CASSVEGTNAYNEQFF	TGTGCCAGCAGCGTAGAAGGGACTAACGCCTACAATGAGCAGTTCTTC
TRBJ2-4	-	TRBV7-9	-	CASSLAQNIQYF	TGTGCCAGCAGCTTGGCCCAAAACATTCAGTACTTC
TRBJ2-7	-	TRBV15	TRBD1	CATSRRQGVYEQYF	TGTGCCACCAGCAGAAGACAGGGCGTCTACGAGCAGTACTTC
TRBJ1-1	-	TRBV5-1	-	CASTPGAPNTEAFF	TGCGCCAGCACCCCAGGGGCTCCGAACACTGAAGCTTTCTTT
TRBJ1-2	-	TRBV14	-	CASSQDSAAGPTF	TGTGCCAGCAGCCAAGATTCCGCGGCCGGCCCCACCTTC
TRBJ1-5	-	TRBV7-2	-	CASSLEAQPQHF	TGTGCCAGCAGCTTGGAGGCGCAGCCCCAGCATTTT
TRBJ1-1	many	TRBV28	-	CASSAPSTVMNTEAFF	TGTGCCAGCAGTGCCCCCTCGACAGTAATGAACACTGAAGCTTTCTTT
TRBJ2-5	few	TRBV2	TRBD1	CASRGQALETQYF	TGTGCCAGCAGGGGACAGGCGCTAGAGACCCAGTACTTC
TRBJ2-7	few	TRBV7-2	-	CASSLAGLSYEQYF	TGTGCCAGCAGCTTAGCGGGGCTCTCCTACGAGCAGTACTTC
TRBJ1-1	-	TRBV30	-	CAWSVGGAVGSQAFF	TGTGCCTGGAGTGTTGGGGGGGCAGTGGGTTCCCAAGCTTTCTTT
TRBJ1-1	-	TRBV10-3	TRBD1	CASSRGQGWDTEAFF	TGTGCCAGCAGCCGAGGACAGGGCTGGGACACTGAAGCTTTCTTT
TRBJ1-2	-	TRBV10-3	-	CATGLGGNYGYTF	TGTGCCACCGGACTCGGAGGCAACTATGGCTACACCTTC